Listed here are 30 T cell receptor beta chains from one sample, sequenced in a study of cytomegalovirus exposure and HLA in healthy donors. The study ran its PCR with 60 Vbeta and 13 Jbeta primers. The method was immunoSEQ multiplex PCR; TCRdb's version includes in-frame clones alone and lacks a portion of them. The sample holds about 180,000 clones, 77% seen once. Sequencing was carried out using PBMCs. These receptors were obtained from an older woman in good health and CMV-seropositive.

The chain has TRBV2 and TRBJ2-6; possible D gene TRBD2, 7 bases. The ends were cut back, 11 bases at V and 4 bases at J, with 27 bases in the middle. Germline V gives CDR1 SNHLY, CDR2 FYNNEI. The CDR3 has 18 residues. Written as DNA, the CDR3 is TGTGCCTCTAGGGAGGGGGGCGGAGGCCGTTACGGGGCCAACGTCCTGACTTTC. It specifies CASREGGGGRYGANVLTF.

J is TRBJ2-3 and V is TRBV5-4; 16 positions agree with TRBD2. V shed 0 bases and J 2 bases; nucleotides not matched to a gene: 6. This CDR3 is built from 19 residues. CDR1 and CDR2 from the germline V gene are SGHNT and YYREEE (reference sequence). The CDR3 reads CASSLGGLAGGLVTDTQYF. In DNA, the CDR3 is TGTGCCAGCAGCTTGGGGGGACTAGCGGGGGGGCTAGTCACAGATACGCAGTATTTT.

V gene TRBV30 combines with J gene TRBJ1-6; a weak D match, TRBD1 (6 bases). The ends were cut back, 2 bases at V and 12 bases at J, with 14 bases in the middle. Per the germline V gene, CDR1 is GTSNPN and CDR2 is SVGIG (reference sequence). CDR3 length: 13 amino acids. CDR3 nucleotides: TGTGCCTGGAGTCTTGACAGGTTTAAACCCCTCCACTTT. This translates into CAWSLDRFKPLHF.

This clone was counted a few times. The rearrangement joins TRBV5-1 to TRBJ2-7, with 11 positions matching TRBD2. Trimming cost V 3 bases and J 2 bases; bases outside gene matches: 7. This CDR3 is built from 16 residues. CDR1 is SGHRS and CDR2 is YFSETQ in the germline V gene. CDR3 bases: TGCGCCAGCAGCTGGGGCGGGACTAGCGGCACCTACGAGCAGTACTTC. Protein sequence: CASSWGGTSGTYEQYF.

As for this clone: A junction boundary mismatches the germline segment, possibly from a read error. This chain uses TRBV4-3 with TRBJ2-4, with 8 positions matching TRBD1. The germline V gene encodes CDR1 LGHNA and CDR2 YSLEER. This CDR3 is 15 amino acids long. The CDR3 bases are TGCGCCAGCAGCCGTACCGGGACAGGAGAAAACAGTCAGTACTTC. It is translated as CASSRTGTGENSQYF.

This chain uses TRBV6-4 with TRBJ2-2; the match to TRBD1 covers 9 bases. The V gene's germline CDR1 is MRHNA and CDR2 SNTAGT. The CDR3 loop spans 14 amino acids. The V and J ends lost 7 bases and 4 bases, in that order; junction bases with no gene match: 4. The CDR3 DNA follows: TGTGCCAGCAAGGGACAGGGAACCACCGGGGAGCTGTTTTTT. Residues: CASKGQGTTGELFF.

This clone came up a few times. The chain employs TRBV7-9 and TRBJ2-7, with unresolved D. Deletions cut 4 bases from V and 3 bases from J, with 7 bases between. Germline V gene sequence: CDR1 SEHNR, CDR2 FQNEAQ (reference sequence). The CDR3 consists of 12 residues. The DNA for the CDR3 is TGTGCCAGCAGCTCAGACTTCTACGAGCAGTACTTC. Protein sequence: CASSSDFYEQYF. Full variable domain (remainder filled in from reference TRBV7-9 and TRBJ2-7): DTGVSQNPRHKITKRGQNVTFRCDPISEHNRLYWYRQTLGQGPEFLTYFQNEAQLEKSRLLSDRFSAERPKGSFSTLEIQRTEQGDSAMYLCASSSDFYEQYFGPGTRLTVT.

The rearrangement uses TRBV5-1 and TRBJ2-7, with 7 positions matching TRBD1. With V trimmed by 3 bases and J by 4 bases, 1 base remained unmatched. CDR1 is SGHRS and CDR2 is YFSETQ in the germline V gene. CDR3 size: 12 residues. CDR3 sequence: CASSWDRYEQYF. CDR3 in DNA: TGCGCCAGCAGCTGGGACAGATACGAGCAGTACTTC.

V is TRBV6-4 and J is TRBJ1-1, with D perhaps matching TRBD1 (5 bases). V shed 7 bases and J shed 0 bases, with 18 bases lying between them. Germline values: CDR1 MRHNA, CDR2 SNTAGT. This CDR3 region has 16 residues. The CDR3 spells CASTKRAGGVNTEAFF. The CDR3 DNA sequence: TGTGCCAGCACCAAAAGGGCCGGGGGAGTGAACACTGAAGCTTTCTTT.

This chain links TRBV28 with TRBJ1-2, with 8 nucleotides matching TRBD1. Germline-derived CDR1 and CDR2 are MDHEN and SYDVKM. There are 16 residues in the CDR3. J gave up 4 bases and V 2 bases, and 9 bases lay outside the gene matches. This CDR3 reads CASSLGGQGATYGYTF. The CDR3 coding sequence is TGTGCCAGCAGTTTAGGGGGGCAGGGGGCAACCTATGGCTACACCTTC.

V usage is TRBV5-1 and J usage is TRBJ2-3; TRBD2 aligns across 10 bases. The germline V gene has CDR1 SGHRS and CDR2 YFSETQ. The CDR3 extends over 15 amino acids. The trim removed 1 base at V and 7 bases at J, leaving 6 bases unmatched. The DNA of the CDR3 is TGCGCCAGCAGCTTGCCAGCGGGGGGGCATAATACGCAGTATTTT. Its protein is CASSLPAGGHNTQYF. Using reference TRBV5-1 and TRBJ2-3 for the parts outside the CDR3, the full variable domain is KAGVTQTPRYLIKTRGQQVTLSCSPISGHRSVSWYQQTPGQGLQFLFEYFSETQRNKGNFPGRFSGRQFSNSRSEMNVSTLELGDSALYLCASSLPAGGHNTQYFGPGTRLTVL.

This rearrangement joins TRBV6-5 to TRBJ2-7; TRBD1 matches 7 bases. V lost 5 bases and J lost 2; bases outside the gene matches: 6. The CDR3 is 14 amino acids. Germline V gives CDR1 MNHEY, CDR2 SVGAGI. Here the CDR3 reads CASSSRRGPYEQYF. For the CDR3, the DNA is TGTGCCAGCAGTAGCAGAAGGGGGCCCTACGAGCAGTACTTC.

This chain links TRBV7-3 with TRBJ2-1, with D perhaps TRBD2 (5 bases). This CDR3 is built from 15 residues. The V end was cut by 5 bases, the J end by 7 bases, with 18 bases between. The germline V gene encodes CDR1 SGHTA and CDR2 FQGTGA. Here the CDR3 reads CASSPIRAEGNEQFF. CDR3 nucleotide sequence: TGTGCCAGCAGCCCAATAAGGGCCGAGGGAAATGAGCAGTTCTTC.

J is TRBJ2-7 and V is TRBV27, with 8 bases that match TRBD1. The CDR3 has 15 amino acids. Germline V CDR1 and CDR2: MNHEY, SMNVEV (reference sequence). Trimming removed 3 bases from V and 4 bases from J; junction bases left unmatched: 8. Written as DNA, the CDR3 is TGTGCCAGCAGTTTGGGGCAGGGGGCACTATACGAGCAGTACTTC. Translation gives CASSLGQGALYEQYF.

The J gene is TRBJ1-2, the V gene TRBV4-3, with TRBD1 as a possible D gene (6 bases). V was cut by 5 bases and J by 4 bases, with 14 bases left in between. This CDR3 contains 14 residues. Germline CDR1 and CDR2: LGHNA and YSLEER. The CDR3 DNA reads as TGCGCCAGCAGCTCAAAGGGGGATTTCTATGGCTACACCTTC. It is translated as CASSSKGDFYGYTF.

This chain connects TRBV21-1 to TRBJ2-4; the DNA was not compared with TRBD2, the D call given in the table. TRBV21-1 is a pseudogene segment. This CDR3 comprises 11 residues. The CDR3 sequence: CAGGEGGSQYF. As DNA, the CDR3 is TGTGCCGGAGGGGAGGGCGGCAGTCAGTACTTC.

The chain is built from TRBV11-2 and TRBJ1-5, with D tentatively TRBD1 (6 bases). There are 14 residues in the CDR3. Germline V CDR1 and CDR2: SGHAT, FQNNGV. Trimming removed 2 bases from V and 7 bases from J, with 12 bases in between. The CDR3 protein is CASSLHQGQQPQHF. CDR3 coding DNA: TGTGCCAGCAGCTTACACCAGGGGCAACAGCCCCAGCATTTT. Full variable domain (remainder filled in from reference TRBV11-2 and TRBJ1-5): EAGVAQSPRYKIIEKRQSVAFWCNPISGHATLYWYQQILGQGPKLLIQFQNNGVVDDSQLPKDRFSAERLKGVDSTLKIQPAKLEDSAVYLCASSLHQGQQPQHFGDGTRLSIL.

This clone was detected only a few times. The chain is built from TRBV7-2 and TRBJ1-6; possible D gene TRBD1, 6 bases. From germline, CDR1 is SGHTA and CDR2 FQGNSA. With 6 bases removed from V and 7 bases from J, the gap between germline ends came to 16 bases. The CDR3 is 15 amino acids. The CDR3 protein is CASRLLDSLNSPLHF. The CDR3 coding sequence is TGTGCCAGCAGGCTATTGGACAGCCTAAATTCACCCCTCCACTTT. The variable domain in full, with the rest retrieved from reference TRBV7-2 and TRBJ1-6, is GAGVSQSPSNKVTEKGKDVELRCDPISGHTALYWYRQSLGQGLEFLIYFQGNSAPDKSGLPSDRFSAERTGGSVSTLTIQRTQQEDSAVYLCASRLLDSLNSPLHFGNGTRLTVT.

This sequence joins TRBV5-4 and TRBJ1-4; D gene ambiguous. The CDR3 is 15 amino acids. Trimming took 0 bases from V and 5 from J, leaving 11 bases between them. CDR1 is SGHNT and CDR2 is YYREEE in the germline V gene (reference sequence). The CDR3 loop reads CASSLGGSGNEKLFF. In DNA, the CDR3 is TGTGCCAGCAGCTTGGGCGGGTCCGGCAATGAAAAACTGTTTTTT.

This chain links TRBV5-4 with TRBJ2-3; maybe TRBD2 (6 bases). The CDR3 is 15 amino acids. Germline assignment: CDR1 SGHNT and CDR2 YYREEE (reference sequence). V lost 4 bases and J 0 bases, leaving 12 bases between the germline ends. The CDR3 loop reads CASSREITSTDTQYF. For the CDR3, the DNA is TGTGCCAGCAGCCGGGAGATTACTAGCACAGATACGCAGTATTTT.

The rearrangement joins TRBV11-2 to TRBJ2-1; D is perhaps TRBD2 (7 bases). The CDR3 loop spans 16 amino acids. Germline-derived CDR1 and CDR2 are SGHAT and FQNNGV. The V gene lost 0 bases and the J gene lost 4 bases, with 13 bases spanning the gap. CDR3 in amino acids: CASSLDLRGLYNEQFF. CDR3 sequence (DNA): TGTGCCAGCAGCTTAGATTTGCGGGGGCTTTACAATGAGCAGTTCTTC.

The chain's CDR3 is CATSRGYSSYEQYF. The CDR3 DNA sequence: TGTGCCACCAGCAGAGGGTACAGCTCCTACGAGCAGTACTTC. This chain uses TRBV15 with TRBJ2-5; D not certain. The DNA matches TRBJ2-7 better at its end, which makes the J call doubtful. Germline CDR1 LNHNV, CDR2 YYDKDF (reference sequence). The CDR3 spans 14 residues.

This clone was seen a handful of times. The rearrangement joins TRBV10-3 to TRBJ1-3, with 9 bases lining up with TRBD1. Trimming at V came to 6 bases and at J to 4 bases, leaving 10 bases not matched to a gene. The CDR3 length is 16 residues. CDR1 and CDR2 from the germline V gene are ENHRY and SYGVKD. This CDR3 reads CAISGTGTGSGNTIYF. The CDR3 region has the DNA TGTGCCATCAGCGGAACCGGGACAGGGTCCGGAAACACCATATATTTT.

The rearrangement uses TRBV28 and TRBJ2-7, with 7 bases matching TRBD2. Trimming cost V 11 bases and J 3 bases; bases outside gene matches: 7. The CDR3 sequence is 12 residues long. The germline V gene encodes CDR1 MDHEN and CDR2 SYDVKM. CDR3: CAAGGRSYEQYF. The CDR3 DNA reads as TGTGCCGCGGGCGGGAGAAGCTACGAGCAGTACTTC.

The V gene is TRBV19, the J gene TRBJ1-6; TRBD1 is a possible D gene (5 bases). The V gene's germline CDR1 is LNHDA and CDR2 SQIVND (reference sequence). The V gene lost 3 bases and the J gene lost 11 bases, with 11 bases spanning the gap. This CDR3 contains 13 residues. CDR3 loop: CASSIQGDPPLHF. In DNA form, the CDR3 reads TGTGCCAGTAGTATCCAGGGTGATCCACCCCTCCACTTT.

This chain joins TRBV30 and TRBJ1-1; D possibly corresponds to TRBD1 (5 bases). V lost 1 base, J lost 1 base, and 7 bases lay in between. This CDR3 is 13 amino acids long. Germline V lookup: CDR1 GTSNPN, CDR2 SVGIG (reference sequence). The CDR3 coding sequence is TGTGCCTGGAGTGCTACAGGGAACACTGAAGCTTTCTTT. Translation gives CAWSATGNTEAFF.

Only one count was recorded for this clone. CDR3 protein: CASSLGDSSNQPQHF. CDR3 bases: TGCGCCAGCAGCTTGGGGGACAGTAGCAATCAGCCCCAGCATTTT. The chain carries TRBV5-1 and TRBJ1-5, with TRBD1 matching 7 bases. In germline, CDR1 is SGHRS, CDR2 YFSETQ. The ends lost 0 bases at V and 0 bases at J; junction bases unmatched: 0. CDR3 length: 15 residues.

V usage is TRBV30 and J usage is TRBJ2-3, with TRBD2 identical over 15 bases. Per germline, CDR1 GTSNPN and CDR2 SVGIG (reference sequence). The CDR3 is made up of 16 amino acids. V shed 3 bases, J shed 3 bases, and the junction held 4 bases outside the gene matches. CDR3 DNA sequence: TGTGCCTGGAGCAAGGGGACTAGCGGGAGGACAGATACGCAGTATTTT. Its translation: CAWSKGTSGRTDTQYF.

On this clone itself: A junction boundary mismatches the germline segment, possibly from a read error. The CDR3 here is CASSPYSGNSQYF. CDR3 sequence (DNA): TGTGCCAGCAGTCCTTACAGCGGAAACAGTCAGTACTTC. The chain links TRBV28 to TRBJ2-4; the D gene is possibly TRBD2 (5 bases). The length of the CDR3 is 13 residues. Germline CDR1 is MDHEN and CDR2 is SYDVKM.

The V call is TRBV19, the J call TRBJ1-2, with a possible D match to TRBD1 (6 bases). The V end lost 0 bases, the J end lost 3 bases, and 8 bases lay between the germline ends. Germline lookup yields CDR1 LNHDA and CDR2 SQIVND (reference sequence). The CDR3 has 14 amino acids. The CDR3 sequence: CASSIDEGDYGYTF. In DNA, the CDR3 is TGTGCCAGTAGTATAGATGAGGGGGACTATGGCTACACCTTC.